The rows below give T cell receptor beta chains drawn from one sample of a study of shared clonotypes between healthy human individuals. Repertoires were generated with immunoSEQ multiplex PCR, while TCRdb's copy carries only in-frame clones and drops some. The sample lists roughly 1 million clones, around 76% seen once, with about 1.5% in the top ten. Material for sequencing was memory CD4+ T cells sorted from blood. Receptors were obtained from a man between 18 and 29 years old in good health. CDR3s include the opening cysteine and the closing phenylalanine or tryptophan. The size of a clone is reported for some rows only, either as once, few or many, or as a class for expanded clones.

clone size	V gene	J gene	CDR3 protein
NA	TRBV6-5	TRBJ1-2	CASSYGGNYGYTF
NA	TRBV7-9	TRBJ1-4	CASSLAQINEKLFF
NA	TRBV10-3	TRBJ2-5	CAISEGTGGWETQYF
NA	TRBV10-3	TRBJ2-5	CAISSATSKGETQYF
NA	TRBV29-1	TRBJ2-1	CSVEPGGTSEQFF
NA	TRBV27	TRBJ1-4	CASRVGTGHEKLFF
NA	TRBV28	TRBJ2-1	CASSYRPNEQFF
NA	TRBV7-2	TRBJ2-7	CASRHNSVTYEQYF
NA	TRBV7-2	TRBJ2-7	CASSSPTSPTYEQYF
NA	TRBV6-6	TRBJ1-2	CASRSTGRAYGYTF
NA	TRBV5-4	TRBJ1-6	CASSVRRDRATSYNSPLHF
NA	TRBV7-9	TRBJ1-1	CASSLFGQLGAFF
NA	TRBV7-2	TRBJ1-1	CASSRGTEAFF
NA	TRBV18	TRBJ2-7	CASSPSVREQYF
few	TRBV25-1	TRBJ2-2	CASRGTGTTGELFF
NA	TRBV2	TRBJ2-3	CASSEAASGAGTQYF
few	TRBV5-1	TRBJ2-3	CASSRAGTSGDTQYF
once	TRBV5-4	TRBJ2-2	CASSLVGGRGTGELFF
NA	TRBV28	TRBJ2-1	CASSTTPLGGASWNEQFF
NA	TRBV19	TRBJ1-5	CASSMGLRGVDQPQHF
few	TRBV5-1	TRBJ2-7	CASSLAGTPPYEQYF
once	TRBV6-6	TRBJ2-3	CASLTDGTDTQYF
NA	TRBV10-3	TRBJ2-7	CAISWTGSRNEQYF
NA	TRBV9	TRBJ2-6	CASSSRHGQVISGANVLTF
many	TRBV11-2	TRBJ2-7	CASSPGGDRAHVQYF
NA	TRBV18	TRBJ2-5	CASSHRDDGRAQYF
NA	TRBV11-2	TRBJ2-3	CASSLGGGYTQYF
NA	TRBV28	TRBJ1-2	CASHSNPGYTF
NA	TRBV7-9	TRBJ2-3	CASSLAQQGGYNSTDTQYF
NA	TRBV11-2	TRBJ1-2	CASSPDRGGYGYTF
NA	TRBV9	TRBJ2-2	CASSAPPWGGNTGELFF
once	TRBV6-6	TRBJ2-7	CASTPTSGGPTYEQYF